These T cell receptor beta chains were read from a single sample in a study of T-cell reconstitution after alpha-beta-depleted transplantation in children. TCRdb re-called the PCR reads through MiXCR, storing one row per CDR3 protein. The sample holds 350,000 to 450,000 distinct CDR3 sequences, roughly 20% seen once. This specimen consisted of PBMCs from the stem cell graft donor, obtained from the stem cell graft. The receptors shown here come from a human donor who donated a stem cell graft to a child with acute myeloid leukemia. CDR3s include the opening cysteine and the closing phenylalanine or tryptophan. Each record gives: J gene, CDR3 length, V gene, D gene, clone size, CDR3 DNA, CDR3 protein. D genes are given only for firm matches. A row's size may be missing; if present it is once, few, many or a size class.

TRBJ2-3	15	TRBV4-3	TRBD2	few	TGCGCCAGCAGCCTGCTAGCGGGAGAGACAGATACGCAGTATTTT	CASSLLAGETDTQYF
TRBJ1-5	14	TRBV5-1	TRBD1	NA	TGCGCCAGCAGCTTAGGGACAGGGTACAAGCCCCAGCATTTT	CASSLGTGYKPQHF
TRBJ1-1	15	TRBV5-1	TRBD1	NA	TGCGCCAGCAGCCCAGGACAGGGCTGGAGCACTGAAGCTTTCTTT	CASSPGQGWSTEAFF
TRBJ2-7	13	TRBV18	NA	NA	TGTGCCAGCTCACCACTCGGATCCTACGAGCAGTACTTC	CASSPLGSYEQYF
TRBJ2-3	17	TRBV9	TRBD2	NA	TGTGCCAGCAGCTTCTTGGGACTAGCGGGAGACACAGATACGCAGTATTTT	CASSFLGLAGDTDTQYF
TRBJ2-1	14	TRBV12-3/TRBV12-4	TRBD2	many	TGTGCCAGCAGTTCCAGCGGGAGCCACAATGAGCAGTTCTTC	CASSSSGSHNEQFF
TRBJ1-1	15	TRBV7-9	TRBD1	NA	TGTGCCAGCAGCACCGGACAGGGTGTTAGGACTGAAGCTTTCTTT	CASSTGQGVRTEAFF
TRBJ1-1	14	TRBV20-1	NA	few	TGCAGTGCTAGGCCCTCCCGGATTGACACTGAAGCTTTCTTT	CSARPSRIDTEAFF
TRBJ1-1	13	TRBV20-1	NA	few	TGCAGTGCTAGACACAGGGCGAACACTGAAGCTTTCTTT	CSARHRANTEAFF
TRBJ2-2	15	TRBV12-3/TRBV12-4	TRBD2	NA	TGTGCCAGTTCCCTCCGGGGGGTGAACACCGGGGAGCTGTTTTTT	CASSLRGVNTGELFF
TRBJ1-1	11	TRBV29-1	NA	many	TGCAGCGTTGATGCGGGGATGGTGGCTTTCTTT	CSVDAGMVAFF
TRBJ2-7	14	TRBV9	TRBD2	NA	TGTGCCAGCAGCGCAACGGGACTATCCTACGAGCAGTACTTC	CASSATGLSYEQYF
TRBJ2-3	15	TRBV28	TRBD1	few	TGTGCCATCACCCCAGGGACAGCCTTCACAGATACGCAGTATTTT	CAITPGTAFTDTQYF
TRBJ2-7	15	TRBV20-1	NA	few	TGCAGTGCGGACGGACGGACATCCCTCAACTACGAGCAGTACTTC	CSADGRTSLNYEQYF
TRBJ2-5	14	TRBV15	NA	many	TGTGCCACCAGCATTGGGGGTGATGGGGAGACCCAGTACTTC	CATSIGGDGETQYF
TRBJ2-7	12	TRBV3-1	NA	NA	TGTGCCAGCAGCGGGGTTCCTGGCGAGCAGTACTTC	CASSGVPGEQYF
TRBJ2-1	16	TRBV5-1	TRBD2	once	TGCGCCAGCAGCCCCTCTGGCGGGAGTTCTAGCAATGAGCAGTTCTTC	CASSPSGGSSSNEQFF
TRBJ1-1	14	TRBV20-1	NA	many	TGCAGTGCTAGAGATGAGGGGCAGACAGATGAAGCTTTCTTT	CSARDEGQTDEAFF
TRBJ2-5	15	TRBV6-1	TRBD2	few	TGTGCCAGCAGTCGGGGACTAGCTTTTAAAGAGACCCAGTACTTC	CASSRGLAFKETQYF
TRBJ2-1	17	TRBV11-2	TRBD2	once	TGTGCCAGCAGCCGTTTTTCGCGACTAGCGGGAGGCGATGAGCAGTTCTTC	CASSRFSRLAGGDEQFF
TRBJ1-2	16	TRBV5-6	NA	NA	TGTGCCAGCAGCTCCAGCCGGAAGGGGCCGAAGGATGGCTACACCTTC	CASSSSRKGPKDGYTF
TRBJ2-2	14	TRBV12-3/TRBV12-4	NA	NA	TGTGCCAGCCGACTCTCTGAGAACACCGGGGAGCTGTTTTTT	CASRLSENTGELFF
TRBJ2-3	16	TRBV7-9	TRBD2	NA	TGTGCCAGCAGCCGCCTAGCGGGAGGGCCGACAGATACGCAGTATTTT	CASSRLAGGPTDTQYF
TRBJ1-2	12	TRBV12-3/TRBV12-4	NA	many	TGTGCCAGCAGCAGGGAGGGTGGCGGCTACACCTTC	CASSREGGGYTF
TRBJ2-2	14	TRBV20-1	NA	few	TGCAGTGCTAGCCCCATTTGGGCGCCCGGGGAGCTGTTTTTT	CSASPIWAPGELFF
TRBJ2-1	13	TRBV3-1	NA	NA	TGTGCCAGCAGCCGCGGTCAGGGCAATGAGCAGTTCTTC	CASSRGQGNEQFF
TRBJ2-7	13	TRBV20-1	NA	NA	TGCAGCAACATGGAAAAGGGGCCCTACGAGCAGTACTTC	CSNMEKGPYEQYF
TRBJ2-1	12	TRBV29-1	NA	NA	TGCAGCGTTGGCACCGGGCAGGATGAGCAGTTCTTC	CSVGTGQDEQFF
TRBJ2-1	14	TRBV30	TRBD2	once	TGTGCCTGGATTGGCGGGAGGGGAGGCCATGAGCAGTTCTTC	CAWIGGRGGHEQFF
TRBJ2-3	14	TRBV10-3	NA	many	TGTGCCATCAGTGTTAGCGGTTACACAGATACGCAGTATTTT	CAISVSGYTDTQYF